The next 30 T cell receptor beta chains were all read from a single sample in a study of graft-versus-host responses after intestinal transplantation. The antigens of these receptors remain unknown. TCRdb keeps only in-frame clones here, not all; method: immunoSEQ multiplex PCR. Of just under 65,000 clones in the sample, around nine tenths were seen once. The input for sequencing was unstimulated CD8+ T cells sorted from spleen or lymph node cells, taken before transplant. The source of these receptors is a human donor who was the organ donor for an intestinal transplant.

This chain uses TRBV7-2 with TRBJ1-1; a weak D match, TRBD1 (6 bases). Trimming cost V 6 bases and J 11 bases, with 16 bases left between them. The CDR3 has 12 residues. Germline V gene lookup returns CDR1 SGHTA and CDR2 FQGNSA. The CDR3: CASSYQGSRAFF. CDR3 DNA: TGTGCCAGCAGTTATCAGGGGAGCAGGGCTTTCTTT.

The rearrangement links TRBV4-1 to TRBJ2-7; D call uncertain. From germline, CDR1 is MGHRA and CDR2 YSYEKL. V was trimmed by 0 bases and J by 2 bases, leaving 8 bases between them. The CDR3 has 14 amino acids. CDR3 protein: CASSQEQSTYEQYF. CDR3 in DNA: TGCGCCAGCAGCCAAGAGCAATCTACCTACGAGCAGTACTTC.

The V gene is TRBV28, the J gene TRBJ2-3, with 11 bases lining up with TRBD1. The CDR3 is 16 amino acids. V dropped 6 bases and J dropped 1; count of bases not matched to a gene: 6. The V gene's germline CDR1 is MDHEN and CDR2 SYDVKM. The CDR3 DNA follows: TGTGCCAGCAGACAATTGGGACAGGGGGGCACAGATACGCAGTATTTT. Translating it yields CASRQLGQGGTDTQYF.

This chain connects TRBV5-4 to TRBJ2-7; the match to TRBD2 covers 10 bases. CDR1 SGHNT and CDR2 YYREEE come from the germline V gene (reference sequence). The CDR3 runs to 15 residues. V lost 3 bases to trimming and J lost 6 bases; unmatched junction nucleotides: 9. CDR3 DNA: TGTGCCAGCAGCTCCGAGCGGGAGGGCCATCCCGAGCAGTACTTC. Residues: CASSSEREGHPEQYF.

The chain is built from TRBV7-9 and TRBJ1-1; 7 bases fit TRBD1. The germline V gene has CDR1 SEHNR and CDR2 FQNEAQ (reference sequence). The CDR3 totals 12 residues. V lost 8 bases and J lost 2; bases outside the gene matches: 2. CDR3 DNA sequence: TGTGCCAGCGACAGGGCTAACACTGAAGCTTTCTTT. Protein product: CASDRANTEAFF.

This clone was seen just once. The chain couples TRBV13 to TRBJ2-7; 13 bases fit TRBD2. Per the germline V gene, CDR1 is PRHDT and CDR2 is FYEKMQ (reference sequence). The CDR3 is 18 amino acids. The V segment lost 5 bases and the J segment 4 bases; nucleotides outside the gene matches: 14. The CDR3 spells CASSPTGTSGARSYEQYF. CDR3 nucleotide sequence: TGTGCCAGCAGCCCCACCGGGACTAGCGGGGCCCGGTCGTACGAGCAGTACTTC. The full variable domain, its missing parts supplied by reference TRBV13 and TRBJ2-7, is AAGVIQSPRHLIKEKRETATLKCYPIPRHDTVYWYQQGPGQDPQFLISFYEKMQSDKGSIPDRFSAQQFSDYHSELNMSSLELGDSALYFCASSPTGTSGARSYEQYFGPGTRLTVT.

The rearrangement uses TRBV10-1 and TRBJ2-6; D gene uncertain. Germline assignment: CDR1 WNHNN and CDR2 SYGVQD (reference sequence). The V end lost 6 bases, the J end lost 0 bases, and 9 bases lay between the germline ends. CDR3 length: 15 residues. DNA of the CDR3: TGCGCCAGCAGGACACATAGCTCTGGGGCCAACGTCCTGACTTTC. It codes for CASRTHSSGANVLTF.

This rearrangement joins TRBV20-1 to TRBJ1-1, with a tentative D call TRBD1 (5 bases). CDR1 is DFQATT and CDR2 is SNEGSKA in the germline V gene (reference sequence). Trimming removed 7 bases from V and 8 bases from J, with 8 bases in between. CDR3 size: 9 residues. Here the CDR3 reads CSGWTEAFF. For the CDR3, the DNA is TGCAGTGGATGGACAGAAGCTTTCTTT.

The CDR3 protein is CASSLVREGEPDTQYF. The CDR3 DNA is TGTGCCAGCAGCTTAGTGCGGGAGGGGGAGCCAGATACGCAGTATTTT. This rearrangement joins TRBV7-9 to TRBJ2-3, with 9 bases identical to TRBD2. The CDR3 loop spans 16 amino acids. V lost 1 base and J lost 4; bases outside the gene matches: 6. Germline CDR1 is SEHNR and CDR2 is FQNEAQ (reference sequence). Supplemented by reference TRBV7-9 and TRBJ2-3, the full variable domain reads DTGVSQNPRHKITKRGQNVTFRCDPISEHNRLYWYRQTLGQGPEFLTYFQNEAQLEKSRLLSDRFSAERPKGSFSTLEIQRTEQGDSAMYLCASSLVREGEPDTQYFGPGTRLTVL.

The chain employs TRBV10-1 and TRBJ1-3; the match to TRBD1 covers 7 bases. The CDR3 extends over 12 amino acids. The V gene's germline CDR1 is WNHNN and CDR2 SYGVQD (reference sequence). Unmatched junction bases numbered 13, after V lost 9 bases and J lost 14 bases. CDR3 nucleotides: TGCGCCAGTAGACAGGGTAACGCTATTTTATATTTT. Its protein product is CASRQGNAILYF.

The genes are TRBV30 and TRBJ2-5, with 14 positions matching TRBD2. The V gene's germline CDR1 is GTSNPN and CDR2 SVGIG (reference sequence). The length of the CDR3 is 16 residues. With V trimmed by 2 bases and J by 5 bases, 7 bases remained unmatched. The CDR3 nucleotides are TGTGCCTGGAGTTTACCCCGGACTAGCGGGGGGGAGACCCAGTACTTC. As protein: CAWSLPRTSGGETQYF. The entire variable domain, with the rest obtained from reference TRBV30 and TRBJ2-5, is as follows: SQTIHQWPATLVQPVGSPLSLECTVEGTSNPNLYWYRQAAGRGLQLLFYSVGIGQISSEVPQNLSASRPQDRQFILSSKKLLLSDSGFYLCAWSLPRTSGGETQYFGPGTRLLVL.

The gene calls are TRBV4-1 and TRBJ1-1, with a weak D call TRBD1 (6 bases). CDR1 and CDR2 from the germline V gene are MGHRA and YSYEKL. This CDR3 has 15 amino acids. Trimming stripped 2 bases from V and 0 bases from J, with 10 bases between. The DNA for the CDR3 is TGCGCCAGCAGCCAATTAACAGGGATGAACACTGAAGCTTTCTTT. Encoded protein: CASSQLTGMNTEAFF.

The J gene is TRBJ2-7, the V gene TRBV4-2, with D unclear. V lost 4 bases, J lost 0 bases, and 16 bases lay in between. There are 16 residues in the CDR3. CDR1 is LGHNA, CDR2 YNFKEQ, per germline. CDR3 DNA sequence: TGTGCCAGCAGCCCAGAACCGACTGGAAGCTCCTACGAGCAGTACTTC. It yields the protein CASSPEPTGSSYEQYF.

This clone was found a few times. The rearrangement joins TRBV29-1 to TRBJ2-7; D not resolved. Trimming left V 7 bases short and J 4 bases short, with 11 bases between. The CDR3 sequence is 11 residues long. Germline CDR1 reads SQVTM; CDR2 reads ANQGSEA. The CDR3 DNA sequence: TGCAGCGCCACAACAGATTACGAGCAGTACTTC. Protein sequence: CSATTDYEQYF.

The rearrangement links TRBV19 to TRBJ2-5; weak D call: TRBD1 (5 bases). Trimming took off 6 bases at V and 4 bases at J, with 18 bases between the two ends. This CDR3 comprises 15 residues. CDR1 and CDR2 from the germline V gene are LNHDA and SQIVND (reference sequence). The chain's CDR3 is CASSYDRRAGETQYF. The CDR3 nucleotides read TGTGCCAGTAGCTACGACAGAAGGGCCGGAGAGACCCAGTACTTC. Supplemented by reference TRBV19 and TRBJ2-5, the full variable domain reads DGGITQSPKYLFRKEGQNVTLSCEQNLNHDAMYWYRQDPGQGLRLIYYSQIVNDFQKGDIAEGYSVSREKKESFPLTVTSAQKNPTAFYLCASSYDRRAGETQYFGPGTRLLVL.

This clone showed up just once. The J gene is TRBJ1-1, the V gene TRBV27, with a possible D match to TRBD1 (5 bases). The V gene's germline CDR1 is MNHEY and CDR2 SMNVEV (reference sequence). This CDR3 region has 14 residues. V lost 4 bases and J 0 bases, leaving 9 bases between the germline ends. Here the CDR3 reads CASSYGDLNTEAFF. CDR3 DNA sequence: TGTGCCAGCAGTTACGGGGACTTGAACACTGAAGCTTTCTTT.

The genes are TRBV7-6 and TRBJ2-3; possibly TRBD2 for D (6 bases). The CDR3 runs 20 residues. Per the germline V gene, CDR1 is SGHVS and CDR2 is FNYEAQ. The V end lost 4 bases, the J end lost 1 base, and 27 bases lay between the germline ends. CDR3 in amino acids: CASSSDPAGSGPLGTDTQYF. DNA for the CDR3: TGTGCCAGCAGCTCCGACCCCGCGGGGAGCGGCCCCCTAGGCACAGATACGCAGTATTTT. The whole variable domain, remainder taken from reference TRBV7-6 and TRBJ2-3, is GAGVSQSPRYKVTKRGQDVALRCDPISGHVSLYWYRQALGQGPEFLTYFNYEAQQDKSGLPNDRFSAERPEGSISTLTIQRTEQRDSAMYRCASSSDPAGSGPLGTDTQYFGPGTRLTVL.

J is TRBJ2-3 and V is TRBV28; TRBD1 matches 8 bases. V dropped 5 bases and J dropped 3; count of bases not matched to a gene: 10. Germline lookup yields CDR1 MDHEN and CDR2 SYDVKM. The CDR3 is 16 amino acids. The CDR3 here is CASSLTPRDRTDTQYF. CDR3 in DNA: TGTGCCAGCAGTCTCACCCCCCGGGACAGGACAGATACGCAGTATTTT.

This chain connects TRBV7-6 to TRBJ2-1, with 7 bases fitting TRBD2. The CDR3 has 16 amino acids. Trimming took 3 bases from V and 4 from J; bases not matched to a gene: 9. Germline V gene data show CDR1 as SGHVS and CDR2 as FNYEAQ. In DNA, the CDR3 is TGTGCCAGCAGCTTGGGGTACGGGAGGATGTACAATGAGCAGTTCTTC. This sequence encodes CASSLGYGRMYNEQFF. The entire variable domain, with the rest obtained from reference TRBV7-6 and TRBJ2-1, is as follows: GAGVSQSPRYKVTKRGQDVALRCDPISGHVSLYWYRQALGQGPEFLTYFNYEAQQDKSGLPNDRFSAERPEGSISTLTIQRTEQRDSAMYRCASSLGYGRMYNEQFFGPGTRLTVL.

The chain uses TRBV4-1 and TRBJ2-2; TRBD1 might be the D (6 bases). The CDR3 is 15 amino acids. Per the germline V gene, CDR1 is MGHRA and CDR2 is YSYEKL. Deletions cut 3 bases from V and 5 bases from J, with 13 bases between. CDR3 nucleotide sequence: TGCGCCAGCAGCCATTACCCAGGGGAAACCGGGGAGCTGTTTTTT. Protein: CASSHYPGETGELFF.

The J gene is TRBJ2-7, the V gene TRBV7-8, with D perhaps matching TRBD2 (7 bases). V was shortened by 4 bases and J by 2 bases, with 12 bases between the two germline ends. Germline V CDR1 and CDR2: SGHVS, FQNEAQ. This CDR3 spans 14 amino acids. The CDR3 protein is CASSSGGTTYEQYF. The DNA for the CDR3 is TGTGCCAGCAGCTCCGGGGGGACAACCTACGAGCAGTACTTC.

V gene TRBV4-3 combines with J gene TRBJ2-2, with TRBD2 matching 8 bases. Germline V gene data show CDR1 as LGHNA and CDR2 as YSLEER. This CDR3 comprises 20 residues. The V gene end was trimmed by 1 base and the J gene end by 5 bases; junction bases not matched to a gene: 18. The CDR3 sequence is CASSQGLGVAGPMETGELFF. CDR3 sequence (DNA): TGCGCCAGCAGCCAAGGGCTCGGAGTAGCGGGACCTATGGAGACCGGGGAGCTGTTTTTT.

The rearrangement uses TRBV10-3 and TRBJ2-7; TRBD2 agrees at 7 bases. This CDR3 has 15 residues. V was clipped by 0 bases and J by 3 bases; unmatched bases: 5. Germline CDR1 and CDR2: ENHRY and SYGVKD. In DNA form, the CDR3 reads TGTGCCATCAGTGAGTCGGCTAGCGGCGTCTACGAGCAGTACTTC. Its protein product is CAISESASGVYEQYF.

This clone was seen only once. The chain employs TRBV7-9 and TRBJ2-7; TRBD1 matches 7 bases. CDR1 SEHNR and CDR2 FQNEAQ come from the germline V gene (reference sequence). With V trimmed by 1 base and J by 6 bases, 6 bases remained unmatched. This CDR3 comprises 14 residues. CDR3 region: CASSLGQGVGEQYF. For the CDR3, the DNA is TGTGCCAGCAGCTTAGGACAGGGTGTAGGCGAGCAGTACTTC.

This clone was counted a single time. The chain links TRBV7-3 to TRBJ2-3, with 9 bases aligning to TRBD1. Germline lookup yields CDR1 SGHTA and CDR2 FQGTGA. V trimming: 4 bases; J trimming: 4 bases; junction bases outside the gene matches: 12. The CDR3 has 17 residues. For the CDR3, the DNA is TGTGCCAGCAGCTCTAATATCGGGACAGGGCGAGCAGATACGCAGTATTTT. Translated, it gives CASSSNIGTGRADTQYF.

V is TRBV27 and J is TRBJ2-7; no firm D call. CDR1 MNHEY and CDR2 SMNVEV come from the germline V gene (reference sequence). Trimming took 2 bases from V and 0 from J, leaving 5 bases between them. The length of the CDR3 is 13 residues. CDR3 protein: CASSLASSYEQYF. In nucleotides, the CDR3 is TGTGCCAGCAGTTTAGCGAGCTCCTACGAGCAGTACTTC.

The chain recombines TRBV13 with TRBJ1-1; TRBD1 might be the D (5 bases). CDR1 PRHDT and CDR2 FYEKMQ come from the germline V gene (reference sequence). The CDR3 has 14 residues. The V gene lost 2 bases and the J gene lost 1 base, with 8 bases spanning the gap. The CDR3: CASSLPQGNTEAFF. CDR3 coding DNA: TGTGCCAGCAGCTTACCCCAGGGGAACACTGAAGCTTTCTTT.

The chain joins TRBV10-3 to TRBJ1-5; D is perhaps TRBD1 (5 bases). Germline V lookup: CDR1 ENHRY, CDR2 SYGVKD. This CDR3 is 13 amino acids long. V lost 7 bases and J lost 2, with 9 bases in between. The DNA of the CDR3 is TGTGCCATCACGGGGGGAGGCAATCAGCCCCAGCATTTT. This sequence encodes CAITGGGNQPQHF.

This chain joins TRBV4-1 and TRBJ2-5; TRBD2 might be the D (6 bases). This CDR3 is built from 18 residues. V was cut by 0 bases and J by 5 bases, with 22 bases left in between. CDR1 is MGHRA and CDR2 is YSYEKL in the germline V gene. The CDR3 region has the DNA TGCGCCAGCAGCCAAGAGGGGACCTGGGGGGATGCTTTGGAGACCCAGTACTTC. Translated: CASSQEGTWGDALETQYF.

The chain employs TRBV9 and TRBJ2-3, with 7 bases aligning to TRBD1. This CDR3 is built from 15 residues. V dropped 7 bases and J dropped 8; count of bases not matched to a gene: 16. Germline CDR1 and CDR2: SGDLS and YYNGEE. CDR3: CASQSGDSTTFTQYF. DNA of the CDR3: TGTGCCAGCCAATCTGGGGACAGCACCACTTTTACGCAGTATTTT.